The 21 T cell receptor beta chains below were found in one sample sequenced in a study of blood T cell repertoires in COVID-19. Method: immunoSEQ multiplex PCR; TCRdb's copy keeps in-frame clones and lacks some. In the table there are about 160,000 clones, approximately 92% of which are singletons. The sequencing input was peripheral blood. The source of these receptors is a woman between 45 and 60 years old with acute or convalescent COVID-19.

The CDR3 loop reads CASSPRTGGSRNTIYF. The DNA for the CDR3 is TGTGCCAGCAGCCCACGAACAGGGGGCTCAAGAAACACCATATATTTT. The chain employs TRBV7-2 and TRBJ1-3; TRBD1 matches at 9 bases. This CDR3 has 16 amino acids. The germline V gene has CDR1 SGHTA and CDR2 FQGNSA. V shed 5 bases and J 5 bases; nucleotides not matched to a gene: 10.

The rearrangement uses TRBV30 and TRBJ1-1; possible D gene TRBD1, 6 bases. Germline assignment: CDR1 GTSNPN and CDR2 SVGIG (reference sequence). V dropped 5 bases and J dropped 4 bases, with 14 bases sitting between them. This CDR3 spans 13 amino acids. The DNA of the CDR3 is TGTGCCTGGCTTACAGGGCGGATCACTGAAGCTTTCTTT. It is translated as CAWLTGRITEAFF.

This clone was seen a handful of times. The J gene is TRBJ1-2, the V gene TRBV9; D unresolved. The germline V gene has CDR1 SGDLS and CDR2 YYNGEE. The ends were cut back, 3 bases at V and 6 bases at J, with 6 bases in the middle. The CDR3 loop spans 11 amino acids. CDR3 sequence (DNA): TGTGCCAGCAGCGGTGCAGATGGCTACACCTTC. Encoded protein: CASSGADGYTF.

V is TRBV30 and J is TRBJ1-1; D may be TRBD1 (5 bases). This CDR3 contains 14 residues. The V gene's germline CDR1 is GTSNPN and CDR2 SVGIG (reference sequence). Trimming shortened V by 1 base and J by 4 bases, and 13 bases separated the two germline ends. The CDR3 nucleotides read TGTGCCTGGAGTGAGGGAATAGGGGCCACTGAAGCTTTCTTT. It encodes CAWSEGIGATEAFF.

This chain links TRBV12-3 or TRBV12-4 with TRBJ1-4; D ambiguous. The CDR3 totals 12 residues. Trimming removed 6 bases at V and 7 bases at J, with 9 bases between. For the CDR3, the DNA is TGTGCCAGCAGCTTCCCTTCTGAAAAACTGTTTTTT. Translation: CASSFPSEKLFF.

The chain joins TRBV6-5 to TRBJ2-1, with 11 bases matching TRBD2. Losses at the gene ends were 6 bases for V and 6 bases for J; bases not matched to a gene: 7. The germline V gene has CDR1 MNHEY and CDR2 SVGAGI. The CDR3 has 15 amino acids. CDR3 in amino acids: CASRTSSGGTNEQFF. As DNA, the CDR3 is TGTGCCAGCAGAACCTCTAGCGGGGGGACCAATGAGCAGTTCTTC.

The J gene is TRBJ2-5, the V gene TRBV11-1; the match to TRBD2 covers 10 bases. Germline V lookup: CDR1 SGHAT, CDR2 FQDESV (reference sequence). Unmatched junction bases numbered 0, after V lost 8 bases and J lost 3 bases. The CDR3 extends over 12 amino acids. DNA of the CDR3: TGTGCCAGCGGACTAGCGGAAGAGACCCAGTACTTC. It encodes CASGLAEETQYF.

The V call is TRBV30, the J call TRBJ2-7, with no clear D. CDR1 is GTSNPN and CDR2 is SVGIG in the germline V gene (reference sequence). This CDR3 spans 12 amino acids. The V gene lost 1 base and the J gene lost 3 bases, with 7 bases spanning the gap. CDR3 sequence: CAWSGPLYEQYF. CDR3 in DNA: TGTGCCTGGAGTGGTCCCCTCTACGAGCAGTACTTC.

This clone is a singleton in its sample. The chain employs TRBV28 and TRBJ1-3; 8 nucleotides match TRBD1. Germline V gene sequence: CDR1 MDHEN, CDR2 SYDVKM. V lost 6 bases to trimming and J lost 3 bases; unmatched junction nucleotides: 13. The CDR3 is 17 amino acids. For the CDR3, the DNA is TGTGCCAGCAGCCCAGCCTGGACAGGGCTTAATGGAAACACCATATATTTT. Protein product: CASSPAWTGLNGNTIYF.

The chain couples TRBV6-2 or TRBV6-3 to TRBJ1-2; D may be TRBD1 (5 bases). CDR3 length: 14 residues. Per the germline V gene, CDR1 is MNHEY and CDR2 is SVGEGT. V was pared by 4 bases and J by 8 bases, with 17 bases between. CDR3 DNA sequence: TGTGCCAGCAGTTCGAGCGCCGGGGGTAGGGGCTACACCTTC. It yields the protein CASSSSAGGRGYTF.

The J gene is TRBJ1-1, the V gene TRBV30; TRBD1 matches 11 bases. The CDR3 is made up of 13 amino acids. After removal of 3 bases from V and 5 bases from J, the junction contained 2 bases not matched to a gene. In germline, CDR1 is GTSNPN, CDR2 SVGIG (reference sequence). The CDR3 nucleotides read TGTGCCTGGAGCTGGGACAGGGGGACTGAAGCTTTCTTT. Translation: CAWSWDRGTEAFF.

The gene calls are TRBV15 and TRBJ2-7; TRBD2 matches at 10 bases. CDR3 size: 17 residues. CDR1 is LNHNV and CDR2 is YYDKDF in the germline V gene (reference sequence). V dropped 4 bases and J dropped 3; count of bases not matched to a gene: 12. CDR3 protein: CATSMELAGDAYYEQYF. The DNA of the CDR3 is TGTGCCACCAGCATGGAGCTAGCGGGAGACGCGTACTACGAGCAGTACTTC.

The CDR3 region has the DNA TGTGCCAGCAGTTTTGGACTAGCTGGTGAGCAGTTCTTC. Residues: CASSFGLAGEQFF. The rearrangement uses TRBV28 and TRBJ2-1; TRBD2 agrees at 8 bases. V was pared by 3 bases and J by 9 bases, with 4 bases of the junction left unmatched. The CDR3 spans 13 residues. Germline V gene data show CDR1 as MDHEN and CDR2 as SYDVKM.

This chain uses TRBV12-5 with TRBJ1-1, with 8 bases lining up with TRBD1. CDR3 length: 17 residues. In germline, CDR1 is LGHNT, CDR2 FRNRAP. V gave up 6 bases and J gave up 2 bases; unmatched junction bases: 14. The CDR3 is CASGSGPKTGANTEAFF. For the CDR3, the DNA is TGTGCTAGTGGCAGCGGCCCGAAGACAGGGGCTAACACTGAAGCTTTCTTT.

V usage is TRBV7-3 and J usage is TRBJ2-3, with TRBD2 matching 8 bases. The J segment lost 2 bases and the V segment lost 1 base, leaving 5 bases of the junction unmatched. This CDR3 is built from 16 residues. CDR1 is SGHTA, CDR2 FQGTGA, per germline. The CDR3 here is CASSLIPGGNTDTQYF. CDR3 DNA sequence: TGTGCCAGCAGCTTAATTCCGGGAGGGAACACAGATACGCAGTATTTT.

The V and J genes are TRBV5-1 and TRBJ1-1; D is possibly TRBD1 (6 bases). V lost 4 bases and J 2 bases, leaving 15 bases between the germline ends. Germline CDR1 SGHRS, CDR2 YFSETQ. The CDR3 loop spans 15 amino acids. The CDR3 DNA sequence: TGCGCCAGCAGCGACCGGTGGGGGCCAAACACTGAAGCTTTCTTT. Its protein is CASSDRWGPNTEAFF.

The CDR3: CATSVRRPSEAFF. The CDR3 DNA is TGTGCCACCAGTGTTAGGCGGCCCAGTGAAGCTTTCTTT. This rearrangement joins TRBV24-1 to TRBJ1-1, with D unclear. There are 13 residues in the CDR3. V shed 5 bases and J shed 7 bases, with 13 bases lying between them. CDR1 is KGHDR, CDR2 SFDVKD, per germline.

The V call is TRBV4-1, the J call TRBJ1-1, with D unclear. V gave up 6 bases and J gave up 1 base, with 9 bases separating them. CDR1 and CDR2 from the germline V gene are MGHRA and YSYEKL. This CDR3 spans 13 amino acids. CDR3 region: CASRLGRNTEAFF. The CDR3 DNA reads TGCGCCAGCAGATTAGGGAGGAACACTGAAGCTTTCTTT.

The J gene is TRBJ2-5, the V gene TRBV19; 7 positions agree with TRBD1. The CDR3 runs 15 residues. J was trimmed by 5 bases and V by 3 bases; bases with no gene match: 9. The germline gives CDR1 LNHDA, CDR2 SQIVND (reference sequence). CDR3 protein: CASSMGQGVQETQYF. The CDR3, as DNA: TGTGCCAGTAGTATGGGTCAGGGGGTTCAGGAGACCCAGTACTTC.

This chain joins TRBV9 and TRBJ1-2; D remains unclear. The CDR3 totals 17 residues. Looked up from germline, CDR1 is SGDLS and CDR2 is YYNGEE. Trimming left V 3 bases short and J 1 base short, with 19 bases between. CDR3 sequence: CASSAGGGQVINYGYTF. The CDR3 DNA reads TGTGCCAGCAGCGCAGGAGGAGGCCAGGTCATTAACTATGGCTACACCTTC.

The rearrangement links TRBV19 to TRBJ2-2, with 7 positions matching TRBD1. The CDR3 loop spans 16 amino acids. V gave up 5 bases and J gave up 0 bases; unmatched junction bases: 6. From germline, CDR1 is LNHDA and CDR2 SQIVND (reference sequence). The CDR3 DNA sequence: TGTGCCAGTAGTTTCGGGGACAGATCGAACACCGGGGAGCTGTTTTTT. It codes for CASSFGDRSNTGELFF.